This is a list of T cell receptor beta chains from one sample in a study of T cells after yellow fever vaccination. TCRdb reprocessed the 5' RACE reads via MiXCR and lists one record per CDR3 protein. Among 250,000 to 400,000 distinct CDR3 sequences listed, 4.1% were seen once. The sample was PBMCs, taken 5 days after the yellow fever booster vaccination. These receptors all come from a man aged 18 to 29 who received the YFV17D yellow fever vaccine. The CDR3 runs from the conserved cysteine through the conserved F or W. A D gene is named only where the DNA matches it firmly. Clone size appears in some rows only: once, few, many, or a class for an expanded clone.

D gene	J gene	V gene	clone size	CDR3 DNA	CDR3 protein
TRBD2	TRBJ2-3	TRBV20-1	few	TGCAGTGGCGGGGGGTCAACTAGCACAGATACGCAGTATTTT	CSGGGSTSTDTQYF
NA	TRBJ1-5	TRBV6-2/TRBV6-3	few	TGTGCCAGCAGACCCACAGGAGAGGGAGTTCAGCCCCAGCATTTT	CASRPTGEGVQPQHF
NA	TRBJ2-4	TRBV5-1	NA	TGCGCCAGCAGCTTGCTTCCCTCCAAAAACATTCAGTACTTC	CASSLLPSKNIQYF
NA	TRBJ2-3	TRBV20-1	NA	TGCAGTGCTAGTTCCTTAGATGGCACAGATACGCAGTATTTT	CSASSLDGTDTQYF
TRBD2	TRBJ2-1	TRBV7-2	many	TGTGCCAGCAGCCGAGTAGCGGGGGGGATGTACAATGAGCAGTTCTTC	CASSRVAGGMYNEQFF
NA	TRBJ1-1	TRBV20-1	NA	TGCAGTGCTCGGAGACGCTTGAAACGTGAAGCTTTCTTT	CSARRRLKREAFF
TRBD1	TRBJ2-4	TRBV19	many	TGTGCCAGTAGTCCAGGACAGGAGTGGACCAAAAACATTCAGTACTTC	CASSPGQEWTKNIQYF
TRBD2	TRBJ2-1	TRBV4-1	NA	TGCGCCAGCAGCTACCATAGCGGGAGCTCCTACAATGAGCAGTTCTTC	CASSYHSGSSYNEQFF
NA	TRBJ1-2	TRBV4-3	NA	TGCGCCAGCAGCCAAGAGGGTCCCTTTAGCCATCGCATCTTC	CASSQEGPFSHRIF
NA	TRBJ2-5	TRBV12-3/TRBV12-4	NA	TGTGCCAGCAGTAGAACAGGGTTCGCCGAGGAGACCCAGTACTTC	CASSRTGFAEETQYF
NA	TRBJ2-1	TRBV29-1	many	TGCAGCGTTGAAGATTTTGTCTTGAATGAGCAGTTCTTC	CSVEDFVLNEQFF
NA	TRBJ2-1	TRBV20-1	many	TGCAGTGCTAGCGGGCGGTCGAGTGAGCAGTTCTTC	CSASGRSSEQFF
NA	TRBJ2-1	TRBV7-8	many	TGTGCCACGGGGGGACAGAACTTAAACTACAATGAGCAGTTCTTC	CATGGQNLNYNEQFF
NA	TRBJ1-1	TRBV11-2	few	TGTGCCAGCAGCTTAGATTGGGTCGCAGGGGCGAACACTGAAGCTTTCTTT	CASSLDWVAGANTEAFF
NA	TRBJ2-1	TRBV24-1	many	TGTGCCACCAGTGCGGGGTATCGCTACGGTGAGCAGTTCTTC	CATSAGYRYGEQFF
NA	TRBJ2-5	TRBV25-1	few	TGTGCCAGCAGTGAATTAGTCAGAGAAGAGACCCAGTACTTC	CASSELVREETQYF
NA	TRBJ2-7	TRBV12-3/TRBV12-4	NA	TGTGCCAGCAGTTCGTCGACAGCTACCTACGAGCAGTACTTC	CASSSSTATYEQYF
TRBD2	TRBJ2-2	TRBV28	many	TGTGCCAGCAGTGCCCTCCCGGGGGGGAAGAACACCGGGGAGCTGTTTTTT	CASSALPGGKNTGELFF
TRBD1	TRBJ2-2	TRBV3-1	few	TGTGCCAGCAGCTCCTCGACCGGGACAGGGTATGGCGGGGAGCTGTTTTTT	CASSSSTGTGYGGELFF
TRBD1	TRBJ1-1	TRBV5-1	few	TGCGCCAGCAGCTTGGAGACAGGGGGTGAAGCTTTCTTT	CASSLETGGEAFF
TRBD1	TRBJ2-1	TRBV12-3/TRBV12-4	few	TGTGCCAGCAGCCTCCCGGGACAGCCGAATGAGCAGTTCTTC	CASSLPGQPNEQFF
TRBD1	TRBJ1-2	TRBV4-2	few	TGTGCCAGCAGCCAAGATCCCCAGGGGGCAACCTATGGCTACACCTTC	CASSQDPQGATYGYTF
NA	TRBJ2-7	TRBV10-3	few	TGTGTTAAACTTGGGGCCCGGGGCTGCTCCTACGAGCAGTACTTC	CVKLGARGCSYEQYF
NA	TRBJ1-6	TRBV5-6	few	TGTGCCAGCAGCTTATCCAGTGGCCTTTCACCCCTCCACTTT	CASSLSSGLSPLHF
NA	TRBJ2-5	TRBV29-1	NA	TGCAGCGTTGGATCCTTCGACCAAGAGACCCAGTACTTC	CSVGSFDQETQYF
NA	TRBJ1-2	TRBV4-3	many	TGCGCCAGCAGCCAAGATTTGTCGGGGGGCATGGCCGACCGTGTCGGAGGCTACACCTTC	CASSQDLSGGMADRVGGYTF
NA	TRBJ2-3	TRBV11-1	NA	TGTGCCAGCACCAGATTCGGCGGGGGCGATGCTACGCAGTATTTT	CASTRFGGGDATQYF
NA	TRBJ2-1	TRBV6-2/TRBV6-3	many	TGTGCCAGCAGTCAACCCACAGGACCAAGCTCCTACAATGAGCAGTTCTTC	CASSQPTGPSSYNEQFF
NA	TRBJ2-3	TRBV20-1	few	TGCAGTGCTAGAGGTCGGTGGGGGCAGACAAAGTATTTT	CSARGRWGQTKYF
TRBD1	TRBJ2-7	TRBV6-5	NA	TGTGCCAGCAGTTACTCTGCGACAGGGGTGAACGAGCAGTACTTC	CASSYSATGVNEQYF
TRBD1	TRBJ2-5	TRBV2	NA	TGTGCCACCCGGGACAGGGTGGCAAAGACCCAGTACTTC	CATRDRVAKTQYF
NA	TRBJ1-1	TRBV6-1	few	TGTGCCAGCACCGCAGACGGGAACACTGAAGCTTTCTTT	CASTADGNTEAFF
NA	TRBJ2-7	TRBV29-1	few	TGCAGCGTTGAAGCACAGAGCTACGAGCAGTACTTC	CSVEAQSYEQYF
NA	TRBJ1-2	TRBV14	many	TGTGCCAGCAGCCCCCGTGGACAGCTGATTTATGGCTACACCTTC	CASSPRGQLIYGYTF
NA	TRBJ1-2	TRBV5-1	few	TGCGCCAGCAGCTTGTTGTCCGGGGACCGCGACTATGGCTACACCTTC	CASSLLSGDRDYGYTF
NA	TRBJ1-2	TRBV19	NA	TGTGCCAGTAGTATGACCGGGAATTCTGGCTACACCTTC	CASSMTGNSGYTF
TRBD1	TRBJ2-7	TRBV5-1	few	TGCGCCAGCAGCTTGGGTAGGGGGCGCGGATTCGAGCAGTACTTC	CASSLGRGRGFEQYF
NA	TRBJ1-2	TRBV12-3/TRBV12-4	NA	TGTGCCAGCAGTGGACGCACAGGGCTAAGCTATGGCTACACCTTC	CASSGRTGLSYGYTF
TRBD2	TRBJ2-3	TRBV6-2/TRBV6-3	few	TGTGCCAGCAGCGGACTAGTCGGTAGCACAGATACGCAGTATTTT	CASSGLVGSTDTQYF
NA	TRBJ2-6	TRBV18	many	TGTGCCAGCTCACCATACGGCGGCGGGGCTGGGGCCAACGTCCTGACTTTC	CASSPYGGGAGANVLTF
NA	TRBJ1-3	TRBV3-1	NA	TGTGCCAGCAGCCAAGAGTTTGTCGGGGGGGCCTCTGGAAACACCATATATTTT	CASSQEFVGGASGNTIYF
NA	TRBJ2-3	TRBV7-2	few	TGTGCCAGCAGCTCCTACTTGGCGGATACGCAGTATTTT	CASSSYLADTQYF
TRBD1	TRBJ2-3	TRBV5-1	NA	TGCGCCAGCAGCTCGGACAGGGAGGCAGATACGCAGTATTTT	CASSSDREADTQYF
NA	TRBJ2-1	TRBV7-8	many	TGTGCCAGCACCCCTGGGAGAGTTAGTGGTAATAAGCAGTTCTTC	CASTPGRVSGNKQFF
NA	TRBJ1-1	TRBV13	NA	TGTGCCAGGAGCGAGGGTTTGGGGGTGGCTTTCTTT	CARSEGLGVAFF
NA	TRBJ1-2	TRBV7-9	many	TGTGCCAGCAGCCCCCGCGGACGCGGCTACACCTTC	CASSPRGRGYTF
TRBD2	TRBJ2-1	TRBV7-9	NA	TGTGCCAGCAGCTTTCCGACTAGCGGGGGCCCCAGCTCCTACAATGAGCAGTTCTTC	CASSFPTSGGPSSYNEQFF
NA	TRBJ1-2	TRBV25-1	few	TGTGCCAGCAGTGAATCTCTTGAGGGGAATGGCTACACCTTC	CASSESLEGNGYTF
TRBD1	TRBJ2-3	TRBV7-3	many	TGTGCCAGCAGCTCGACAGGGCCCAGAGGCCTAGATACGCAGTATTTT	CASSSTGPRGLDTQYF
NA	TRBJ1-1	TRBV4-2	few	TGTGCCAGCAGCCAAGAAACGGCAGACACTGAAGCTTTCTTT	CASSQETADTEAFF
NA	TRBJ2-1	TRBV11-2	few	TGTGCCAGCAGCTTAGACAGCCACAATGAGCAGTTCTTC	CASSLDSHNEQFF
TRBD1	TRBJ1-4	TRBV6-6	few	TGTGCCAGCAGTCACTCCCTACAGGGGACAGCAACTAATGAAAAACTGTTT	CASSHSLQGTATNEKLF
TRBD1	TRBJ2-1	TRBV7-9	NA	TGTGCCAGCAGCTTAGAGGACAGGGGTTTGAATGAGCAGTTCTTC	CASSLEDRGLNEQFF
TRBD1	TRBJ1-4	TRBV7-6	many	TGTGCCAGCAGCCATCCGGGACAGGATAATGAAAAACTGTTTTTT	CASSHPGQDNEKLFF
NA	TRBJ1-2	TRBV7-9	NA	TGTGCCAGCAGCTTAGCGCTAATTGGGCAGGTGAATGGCTACACCTTC	CASSLALIGQVNGYTF
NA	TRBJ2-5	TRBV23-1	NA	TGCGCCAGCAGTTCAACGGGGTTGGAGACCCAGTACTTC	CASSSTGLETQYF
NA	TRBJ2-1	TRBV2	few	TGTGCCAGCAGTGCGGGGGAGCTCTACAATGAGCAGTTCTTC	CASSAGELYNEQFF
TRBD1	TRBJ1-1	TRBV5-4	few	TGTGCCAGCAGCTTGAACCGGGACAGGGCTTTCTTT	CASSLNRDRAFF
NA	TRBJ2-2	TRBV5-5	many	TGTGCCAGCAGCTCGCAGACCCCTAGCGGGGAGCTGTTTTTT	CASSSQTPSGELFF